This T cell receptor beta chain was retrieved from a study of monozygotic twins with inflammatory bowel disease. Worth noting for this clonotype: The antigen is undetermined.

TCRdb reprocessed the 5' RACE reads and stores each CDR3 protein as one record, lacking DNA. This listing includes some 450,000 distinct CDR3 sequences. Study observations and caveats: No distinction between different T cell subtypes was possible. IBD patients, compared with healthy twins, shared fewer clonotypes with others (especially with disease activity).

There are 15 residues in the CDR3. Germline CDR1 reads MRHNA; CDR2 reads SNTAGT. Sample: blood. This receptor was obtained from a human donor with ulcerative colitis or Crohn's disease, or a healthy co-twin of an affected twin (not recorded which). The genes are TRBV6-4 and TRBJ2-7; without DNA, the TCRdb call of TRBD1 cannot be checked. The CDR3: CASSPNPGPFYEQYF.